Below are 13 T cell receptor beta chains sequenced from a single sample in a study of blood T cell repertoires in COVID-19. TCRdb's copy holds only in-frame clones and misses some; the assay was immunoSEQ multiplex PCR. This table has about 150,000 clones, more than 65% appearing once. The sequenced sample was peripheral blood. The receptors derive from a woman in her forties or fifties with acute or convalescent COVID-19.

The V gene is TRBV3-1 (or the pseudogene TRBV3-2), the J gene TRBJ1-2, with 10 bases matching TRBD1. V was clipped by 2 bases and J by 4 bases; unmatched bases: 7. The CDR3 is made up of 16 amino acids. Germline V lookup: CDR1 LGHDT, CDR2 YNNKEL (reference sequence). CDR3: CASSQTTRDRGYGYTF. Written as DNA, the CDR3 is TGTGCCAGCAGCCAAACTACCCGGGACAGGGGCTATGGCTACACCTTC.

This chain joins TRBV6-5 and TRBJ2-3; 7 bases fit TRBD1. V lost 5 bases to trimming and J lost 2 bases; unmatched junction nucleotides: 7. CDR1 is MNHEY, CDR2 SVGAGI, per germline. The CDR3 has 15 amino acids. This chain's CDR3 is CASSLRGQTTDTQYF. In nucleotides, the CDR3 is TGTGCCAGCAGTCTCAGGGGACAGACCACAGATACGCAGTATTTT.

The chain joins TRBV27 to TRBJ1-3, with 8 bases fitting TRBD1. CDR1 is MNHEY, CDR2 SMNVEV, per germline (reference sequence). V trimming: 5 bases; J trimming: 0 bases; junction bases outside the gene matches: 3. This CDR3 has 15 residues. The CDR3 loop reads CASSPGTGSGNTIYF. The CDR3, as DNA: TGTGCCAGCAGTCCAGGGACAGGCTCTGGAAACACCATATATTTT.

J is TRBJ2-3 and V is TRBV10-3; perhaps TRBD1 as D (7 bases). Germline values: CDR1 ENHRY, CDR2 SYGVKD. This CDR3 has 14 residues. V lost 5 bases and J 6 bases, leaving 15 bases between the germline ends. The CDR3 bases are TGTGCCATCAGTCAGGGAGCAGGGGGGGATACGCAGTATTTT. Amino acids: CAISQGAGGDTQYF.

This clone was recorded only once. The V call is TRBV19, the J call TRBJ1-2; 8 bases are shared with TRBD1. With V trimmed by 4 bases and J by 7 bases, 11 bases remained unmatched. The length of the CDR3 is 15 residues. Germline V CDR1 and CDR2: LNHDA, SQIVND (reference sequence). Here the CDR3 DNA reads TGTGCCAGTAGTACGAGGACAGGGTTAATGGGTGGCTACACCTTC. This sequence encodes CASSTRTGLMGGYTF.

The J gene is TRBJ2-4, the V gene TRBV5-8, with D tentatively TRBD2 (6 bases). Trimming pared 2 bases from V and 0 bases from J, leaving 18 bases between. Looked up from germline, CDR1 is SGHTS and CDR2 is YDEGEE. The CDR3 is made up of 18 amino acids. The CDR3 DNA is TGTGCCAGCAGCTTATCGGGCGGGGAAGGTCTAGCCAAAAACATTCAGTACTTC. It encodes CASSLSGGEGLAKNIQYF.

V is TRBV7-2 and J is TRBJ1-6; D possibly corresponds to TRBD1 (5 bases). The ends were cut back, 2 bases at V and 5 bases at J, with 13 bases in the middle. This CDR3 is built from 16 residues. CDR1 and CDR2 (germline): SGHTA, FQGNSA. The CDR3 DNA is TGTGCCAGCAGCTTACTCCCAGGGTGGCATAATTCACCCCTCCACTTT. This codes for CASSLLPGWHNSPLHF.

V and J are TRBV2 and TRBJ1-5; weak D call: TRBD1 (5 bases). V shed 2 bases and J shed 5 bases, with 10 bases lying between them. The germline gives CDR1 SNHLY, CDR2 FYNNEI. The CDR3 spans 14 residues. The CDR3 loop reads CASSEQGTDQPQHF. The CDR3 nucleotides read TGTGCCAGCAGTGAACAGGGAACGGATCAGCCCCAGCATTTT.

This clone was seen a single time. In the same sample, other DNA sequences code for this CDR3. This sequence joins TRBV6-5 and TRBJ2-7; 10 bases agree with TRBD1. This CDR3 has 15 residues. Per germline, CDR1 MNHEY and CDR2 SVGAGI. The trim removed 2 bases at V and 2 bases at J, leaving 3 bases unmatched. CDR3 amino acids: CASSYRDRGAYEQYF. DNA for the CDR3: TGTGCCAGCAGTTACCGGGACAGGGGTGCCTACGAGCAGTACTTC.

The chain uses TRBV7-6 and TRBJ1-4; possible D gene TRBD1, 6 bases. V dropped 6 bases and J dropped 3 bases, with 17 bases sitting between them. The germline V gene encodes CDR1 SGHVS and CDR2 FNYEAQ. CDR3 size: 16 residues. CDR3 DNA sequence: TGTGCCAGCAGTCCTATAACAGGGATGGCTAATGAAAAACTGTTTTTT. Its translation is CASSPITGMANEKLFF.

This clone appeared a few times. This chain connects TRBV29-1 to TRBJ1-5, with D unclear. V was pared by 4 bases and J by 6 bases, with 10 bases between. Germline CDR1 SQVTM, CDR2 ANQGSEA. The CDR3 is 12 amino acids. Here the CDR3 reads CSVGQPGQPQHF. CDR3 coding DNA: TGCAGCGTTGGGCAACCAGGTCAGCCCCAGCATTTT. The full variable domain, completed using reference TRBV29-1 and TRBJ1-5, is SAVISQKPSRDICQRGTSLTIQCQVDSQVTMMFWYRQQPGQSLTLIATANQGSEATYESGFVIDKFPISRPNLTFSTLTVSNMSPEDSSIYLCSVGQPGQPQHFGDGTRLSIL.

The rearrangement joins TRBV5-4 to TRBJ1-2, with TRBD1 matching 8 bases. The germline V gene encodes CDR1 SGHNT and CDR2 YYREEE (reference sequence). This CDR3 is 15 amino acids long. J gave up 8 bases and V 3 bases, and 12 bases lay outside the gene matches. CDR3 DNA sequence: TGTGCCAGCAGCTCCGGACAGGGTAACCTTCTGGGCTACACCTTC. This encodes CASSSGQGNLLGYTF.

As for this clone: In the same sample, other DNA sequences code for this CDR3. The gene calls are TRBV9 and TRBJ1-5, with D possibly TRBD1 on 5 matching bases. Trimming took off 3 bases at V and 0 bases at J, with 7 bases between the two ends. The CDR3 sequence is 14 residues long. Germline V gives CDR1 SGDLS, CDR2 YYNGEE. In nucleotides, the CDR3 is TGTGCCAGCAGCGAAGGGGTTAGCAATCAGCCCCAGCATTTT. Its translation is CASSEGVSNQPQHF.